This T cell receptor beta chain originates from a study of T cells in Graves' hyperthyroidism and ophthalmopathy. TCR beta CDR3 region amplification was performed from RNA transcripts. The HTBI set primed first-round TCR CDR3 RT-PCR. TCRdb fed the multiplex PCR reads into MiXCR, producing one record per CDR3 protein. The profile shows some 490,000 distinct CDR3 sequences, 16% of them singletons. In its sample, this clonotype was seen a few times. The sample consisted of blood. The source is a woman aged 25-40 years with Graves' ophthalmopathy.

The DNA of the CDR3 is TGCAGTGCTAGAGAAGACAGGGTTTGGAATGATGAAAAACTGTTTTTT. This sequence encodes CSAREDRVWNDEKLFF. This rearrangement joins TRBV20-1 to TRBJ1-4, with 7 nucleotides matching TRBD1. The CDR3 covers 16 residues. The germline V gene has CDR1 DFQATT and CDR2 SNEGSKA (reference sequence). The trim removed 0 bases at V and 6 bases at J, leaving 10 bases unmatched.